Below are 29 T cell receptor beta chains sequenced from a single sample in a study of blood T cell repertoires in COVID-19. Libraries were prepared by immunoSEQ multiplex PCR; TCRdb keeps only in-frame clonotypes and omits some of them. Of roughly 81,000 clones detected, almost 85% appear once; the ten largest clones hold roughly a tenth. Sequencing was carried out using peripheral blood. These receptors were collected from a man in his sixties with acute or convalescent COVID-19.

This chain uses TRBV7-9 with TRBJ2-6; D uncertain. The CDR3 has 14 residues. The V end lost 5 bases, the J end lost 1 base, and 6 bases lay between the germline ends. Germline V CDR1 and CDR2: SEHNR, FQNEAQ (reference sequence). The CDR3 loop reads CASSPGSGANVLTF. CDR3 nucleotide sequence: TGTGCCAGCAGCCCCGGTTCTGGGGCCAACGTCCTGACTTTC.

The genes are TRBV7-6 and TRBJ1-1; D ambiguous. Trimming stripped 2 bases from V and 1 base from J, with 8 bases between. The CDR3 has 14 amino acids. Germline V gene sequence: CDR1 SGHVS, CDR2 FNYEAQ. In nucleotides, the CDR3 is TGTGCCAGCAGCTTAACCCGGGGGAACACTGAAGCTTTCTTT. Residues: CASSLTRGNTEAFF. Full variable domain (rest looked up from reference TRBV7-6 and TRBJ1-1): GAGVSQSPRYKVTKRGQDVALRCDPISGHVSLYWYRQALGQGPEFLTYFNYEAQQDKSGLPNDRFSAERPEGSISTLTIQRTEQRDSAMYRCASSLTRGNTEAFFGQGTRLTVV.

V is TRBV24-1 and J is TRBJ2-7; 7 bases are shared with TRBD2. Germline lookup yields CDR1 KGHDR and CDR2 SFDVKD. Losses at the gene ends were 0 bases for V and 2 bases for J; bases not matched to a gene: 6. The CDR3 is made up of 16 amino acids. Here the CDR3 DNA reads TGTGCCACCAGTGATTTGGAGGGAGGGCATCCCTACGAGCAGTACTTC. Translation gives CATSDLEGGHPYEQYF.

The V gene is TRBV2, the J gene TRBJ1-5; unclear D gene. Germline loops: CDR1 SNHLY, CDR2 FYNNEI. The V end was cut by 3 bases, the J end by 5 bases, with 5 bases between. The CDR3 consists of 12 residues. The CDR3 sequence: CASSDSHQPQHF. CDR3 sequence (DNA): TGTGCCAGCAGTGACAGTCATCAGCCCCAGCATTTT.

The rearrangement joins TRBV4-2 to TRBJ2-1, with TRBD2 as a possible D gene (7 bases). There are 16 residues in the CDR3. Germline V gene lookup returns CDR1 LGHNA and CDR2 YNFKEQ. Trimming took 1 base from V and 8 from J, leaving 18 bases between them. CDR3 in amino acids: CASSQGTRGAGDEQFF. CDR3 coding DNA: TGTGCCAGCAGCCAAGGGACCCGGGGGGCCGGAGATGAGCAGTTCTTC.

The genes are TRBV9 and TRBJ2-3; unclear D gene. Trimming left V 0 bases short and J 5 bases short, with 13 bases between. The CDR3 loop spans 15 amino acids. Germline CDR1 SGDLS, CDR2 YYNGEE. The CDR3 is CASSVEALVRDTQYF. CDR3 sequence (DNA): TGTGCCAGCAGCGTAGAGGCGCTAGTTAGAGATACGCAGTATTTT.

The CDR3 coding sequence is TGTGCCAGCAGCCCCCTCCTCTCGGAGACCCAGTACTTC. Its protein is CASSPLLSETQYF. This chain links TRBV27 with TRBJ2-5; no firm D call. CDR3 length equals 13 residues. Germline lookup yields CDR1 MNHEY and CDR2 SMNVEV (reference sequence). Trimming took off 6 bases at V and 5 bases at J, with 13 bases between the two ends.

V gene TRBV3-1 (or the pseudogene TRBV3-2) combines with J gene TRBJ2-3, with 9 positions matching TRBD1. The CDR3 extends over 14 amino acids. Trimming at V came to 5 bases and at J to 4 bases, leaving 4 bases not matched to a gene. Germline V CDR1 and CDR2: LGHDT, YNNKEL (reference sequence). CDR3 nucleotide sequence: TGTGCCAGCAGCAACACAGGGGGCGCAGATACGCAGTATTTT. This translates into CASSNTGGADTQYF.

This clone was detected a few times. The rearrangement links TRBV28 to TRBJ1-1; possible D gene TRBD1, 6 bases. The length of the CDR3 is 17 residues. Germline V gene data show CDR1 as MDHEN and CDR2 as SYDVKM. Deletions cut 6 bases from V and 0 bases from J, with 20 bases between. The CDR3 coding sequence is TGTGCCAGCAGCCTTATTGGGGGGGGGCAGCTGAACACTGAAGCTTTCTTT. Its translation is CASSLIGGGQLNTEAFF.

The gene calls are TRBV7-2 and TRBJ2-2; weak D call: TRBD2 (6 bases). The length of the CDR3 is 15 residues. The V gene lost 5 bases and the J gene lost 4 bases, with 14 bases spanning the gap. Germline V CDR1 and CDR2: SGHTA, FQGNSA. CDR3 loop: CASSPPGLLTGELFF. The CDR3 DNA is TGTGCCAGCAGCCCTCCGGGACTCCTCACCGGGGAGCTGTTTTTT.

The gene calls are TRBV27 and TRBJ1-1; D perhaps matches TRBD1 (5 bases). V dropped 6 bases and J dropped 1 base, with 12 bases sitting between them. Germline V gene data show CDR1 as MNHEY and CDR2 as SMNVEV (reference sequence). CDR3 length: 14 residues. CDR3 in DNA: TGTGCCAGCAGATATACAGGTCGGAACACTGAAGCTTTCTTT. This gives the protein CASRYTGRNTEAFF.

This clone has more than one count but fewer than ten. The chain employs TRBV19 and TRBJ1-4; D possibly corresponds to TRBD1 (6 bases). V was shortened by 1 base and J by 7 bases, with 13 bases between the two germline ends. Germline CDR1 is LNHDA and CDR2 is SQIVND (reference sequence). The CDR3 covers 15 residues. The CDR3: CASSIGPRGGEKLFF. CDR3 bases: TGTGCCAGTAGTATAGGGCCCAGGGGCGGTGAAAAACTGTTTTTT.

J is TRBJ2-3 and V is TRBV3-1 (or the pseudogene TRBV3-2), with D unclear. Germline assignment: CDR1 LGHDT and CDR2 YNNKEL (reference sequence). This CDR3 has 14 amino acids. V was trimmed by 3 bases and J by 2 bases, leaving 9 bases between them. In DNA form, the CDR3 reads TGTGCCAGCAGCCAGCCCGGTGTCACAGATACGCAGTATTTT. Translated: CASSQPGVTDTQYF.

The chain couples TRBV5-1 to TRBJ1-1; 9 bases are shared with TRBD1. The CDR3 has 17 amino acids. Unmatched junction bases numbered 10, after V lost 3 bases and J lost 1 base. Looked up from germline, CDR1 is SGHRS and CDR2 is YFSETQ. The CDR3 nucleotides are TGCGCCAGCAGCTACTCTCTCCGGGGACAGGGGAACACTGAAGCTTTCTTT. This encodes CASSYSLRGQGNTEAFF.

This chain uses TRBV6-5 with TRBJ2-7; 7 bases fit TRBD1. Germline values: CDR1 MNHEY, CDR2 SVGAGI. Unmatched junction bases numbered 5, after V lost 5 bases and J lost 4 bases. The CDR3 runs to 13 residues. CDR3 in amino acids: CASSRSGQYEQYF. The CDR3 coding sequence is TGTGCCAGCAGTCGCTCGGGACAGTACGAGCAGTACTTC.

The chain joins TRBV18 to TRBJ2-7; TRBD1 is a possible D gene (6 bases). Germline V CDR1 and CDR2: KGHSH, LQKENI. V was shortened by 3 bases and J by 5 bases, with 20 bases between the two germline ends. There are 16 residues in the CDR3. CDR3 coding DNA: TGTGCCAGCTCACCTTCTTTAAACAGGGCCACCGACGAGCAGTACTTC. Protein product: CASSPSLNRATDEQYF.

V gene TRBV6-1 combines with J gene TRBJ2-7; a possible D gene is TRBD1 (6 bases). Germline loops: CDR1 MNHNS, CDR2 SASEGT. Trimming removed 1 base at V and 4 bases at J, with 14 bases between. The CDR3 runs to 15 residues. The CDR3 protein is CASSEGQGSIYEQYF. As DNA, the CDR3 is TGTGCCAGCAGTGAAGGGCAGGGGAGTATTTACGAGCAGTACTTC.

This clone has only one observation. The CDR3 DNA sequence: TGTGCTAGTGGCCTGCCGCAAACCAACAAGAATCAGCCCCAGCATTTT. Translation: CASGLPQTNKNQPQHF. This rearrangement joins TRBV12-5 to TRBJ1-5; no firm D call. Trimming removed 6 bases at V and 4 bases at J, with 19 bases between. The CDR3 is 16 residues long. The germline V gene encodes CDR1 LGHNT and CDR2 FRNRAP. Full variable domain (outside the CDR3, taken from reference TRBV12-5 and TRBJ1-5): DARVTQTPRHKVTEMGQEVTMRCQPILGHNTVFWYRQTMMQGLELLAYFRNRAPLDDSGMPKDRFSAEMPDATLATLKIQPSEPRDSAVYFCASGLPQTNKNQPQHFGDGTRLSIL.

In regard to this clone: Germline is not matched at one junction end, which may reflect a read error. The genes are TRBV7-7 and TRBJ2-5; 10 positions match TRBD2. Germline V gives CDR1 SSHAT, CDR2 FNYEAQ (reference sequence). The CDR3 is made up of 16 amino acids. The CDR3, as DNA: TGTGCTAGCAGCTTAGCTAGCGGGGGTGGGCAAGAGACCCAGTACTTC. Its translation: CASSLASGGGQETQYF.

This chain links TRBV18 with TRBJ2-3; the match to TRBD2 covers 10 bases. V gave up 6 bases and J gave up 2 bases; unmatched junction bases: 2. Germline V gene data show CDR1 as KGHSH and CDR2 as LQKENI. This CDR3 has 14 amino acids. The CDR3: CASSGTSDTDTQYF. CDR3 nucleotides: TGTGCCAGCTCCGGGACTAGCGACACAGATACGCAGTATTTT.

This chain connects TRBV5-1 to TRBJ1-1; TRBD1 matches 10 bases. The CDR3 spans 15 residues. The J segment lost 7 bases and the V segment lost 2 bases, leaving 8 bases of the junction unmatched. CDR1 and CDR2 (germline): SGHRS, YFSETQ. The CDR3 nucleotides are TGCGCCAGCAGCTTAGGGACAGGGGTGGGAGGTGAAGCTTTCTTT. Its translation: CASSLGTGVGGEAFF.

The chain is built from TRBV7-2 and TRBJ2-3; 8 bases map to TRBD2. V lost 4 bases to trimming and J lost 1 base; unmatched junction nucleotides: 4. CDR3 length: 15 amino acids. The germline V gene encodes CDR1 SGHTA and CDR2 FQGNSA. For the CDR3, the DNA is TGTGCCAGCAGCTGGCTAGCGGGCCGCACAGATACGCAGTATTTT. It yields the protein CASSWLAGRTDTQYF.

This chain joins TRBV10-3 and TRBJ1-1; the match to TRBD1 covers 7 bases. Trimming took 8 bases from V and 1 from J; bases not matched to a gene: 13. Looked up from germline, CDR1 is ENHRY and CDR2 is SYGVKD. CDR3 length equals 16 residues. CDR3 coding DNA: TGTGCCATCGGGGAAGAAAGGGGGCAGACGAACACTGAAGCTTTCTTT. The encoded protein is CAIGEERGQTNTEAFF.

The chain uses TRBV5-1 and TRBJ2-2, with TRBD1 identical over 8 bases. Unmatched junction bases numbered 6, after V lost 2 bases and J lost 0 bases. The CDR3 extends over 17 amino acids. CDR1 is SGHRS and CDR2 is YFSETQ in the germline V gene. This chain's CDR3 is CASSFPGGDPNTGELFF. The CDR3 DNA sequence: TGCGCCAGCAGCTTTCCAGGGGGCGATCCGAACACCGGGGAGCTGTTTTTT.

CDR3 sequence reads: CASSGLLGAHEPQHF. In nucleotides, the CDR3 is TGTGCCAGTAGTGGCCTATTGGGGGCGCATGAGCCCCAGCATTTT. The genes are TRBV19 and TRBJ1-5, with D perhaps TRBD1 (6 bases). Trimming removed 5 bases from V and 8 bases from J, with 19 bases in between. The CDR3 is made up of 15 amino acids. Looked up from germline, CDR1 is LNHDA and CDR2 is SQIVND (reference sequence). Combining the CDR3 with reference TRBV19 and TRBJ1-5 gives the whole variable domain DGGITQSPKYLFRKEGQNVTLSCEQNLNHDAMYWYRQDPGQGLRLIYYSQIVNDFQKGDIAEGYSVSREKKESFPLTVTSAQKNPTAFYLCASSGLLGAHEPQHFGDGTRLSIL.

This chain joins TRBV10-3 and TRBJ1-1; 11 nucleotides agree with TRBD1. Unmatched junction bases numbered 3, after V lost 3 bases and J lost 6 bases. Per the germline V gene, CDR1 is ENHRY and CDR2 is SYGVKD. This CDR3 contains 14 residues. The CDR3 nucleotides are TGTGCCATCAGTGATCGGACAGGGGGCTCTGAAGCTTTCTTT. Amino acids: CAISDRTGGSEAFF.

V and J are TRBV18 and TRBJ1-5; D is unclear. Trimming took 5 bases from V and 0 from J, leaving 8 bases between them. The length of the CDR3 is 14 residues. The germline CDR1 and CDR2 sequences are KGHSH and LQKENI. The CDR3 is CASSEAVSNQPQHF. CDR3 coding DNA: TGTGCCAGCTCAGAAGCGGTTAGCAATCAGCCCCAGCATTTT.

The chain couples TRBV6-5 to TRBJ2-3, with 7 bases that match TRBD2. This CDR3 is 15 amino acids long. Germline V gene lookup returns CDR1 MNHEY and CDR2 SVGAGI. J lost 0 bases, V lost 7 bases, and 7 bases had no gene match. The CDR3 DNA reads TGTGCCAGCAAAGCGGGACTCACTAGCACAGATACGCAGTATTTT. Translated: CASKAGLTSTDTQYF.

CDR3 sequence: CASSLRRVGEKLFF. The CDR3 DNA reads as TGTGCCAGCAGTTTGCGCAGGGTCGGGGAAAAACTGTTTTTT. This chain joins TRBV27 and TRBJ1-4, with a possible D match to TRBD1 (5 bases). This CDR3 region has 14 residues. Germline CDR1 is MNHEY and CDR2 is SMNVEV (reference sequence). Trimming removed 3 bases at V and 8 bases at J, with 13 bases between.